This TCR beta chain emerged from a study of T cell repertoires in cytomegalovirus infection (dated by TCRdb to about 2019). General notes on the study: Donor HLA type was relevant to the analysis, because carriage of CMV infection together with the matching HLA type was indicated by public TCR beta signatures.

Turning to this clonotype: Its specific antigen is unknown. No clone much larger than this one lies a single base away; base qualities are absent.

Results the study describes overall, beyond this receptor: The ex vivo response was dominated by HLA-C-restricted CMV-specific TCR beta clonotypes, which also provided the single most frequent clonotype in two of eight donors. Cumulative frequency of public TCR beta family members discriminated carriers of CMV infection plus the relevant HLA type in this cohort and an independent approximately 370-donor cohort.

V is pared back by 6 bases and J by 3 bases, with 18 bases lying between the germline termini. Inclusive of the bounding cysteine and phenylalanine, the CDR3 is 15 residues long. Only the CDR3 DNA stays, 45 bases, in frame from base 1. According to the germline V gene, CDR1 reads MDHEN and CDR2 reads SYDVKM. The sample was run on an Illumina HiSeq 1500. The public reads were quality trimmed at Q25 with fastp and then assembled into clones with MiXCR by TCRdb, keeping productive beta chains. Every CDR3 protein is listed once, alongside the most common genes and DNA of its rows. The sample records roughly 54,000 distinct CDR3 sequences, 33% of which are singletons. The biggest ten clones account for roughly two thirds of the sample.

The sample consisted of PBMCs, sequenced either directly or after in vitro stimulation (not recorded which). The chain is encoded by TRBV28 joined to TRBJ2-7; a tentative D call is TRBD1 (8 bases match). The clonotype was recovered from a human donor in good health (CMV status not recorded). Some clones in this sample may be carry-over from other donors' samples. The DNA sequence is as follows: TGTGCCAGCAGAGGGCGGGGGACAGGTAGCTACGAGCAGTACTTC. Its protein reads: CASRGRGTGSYEQYF.